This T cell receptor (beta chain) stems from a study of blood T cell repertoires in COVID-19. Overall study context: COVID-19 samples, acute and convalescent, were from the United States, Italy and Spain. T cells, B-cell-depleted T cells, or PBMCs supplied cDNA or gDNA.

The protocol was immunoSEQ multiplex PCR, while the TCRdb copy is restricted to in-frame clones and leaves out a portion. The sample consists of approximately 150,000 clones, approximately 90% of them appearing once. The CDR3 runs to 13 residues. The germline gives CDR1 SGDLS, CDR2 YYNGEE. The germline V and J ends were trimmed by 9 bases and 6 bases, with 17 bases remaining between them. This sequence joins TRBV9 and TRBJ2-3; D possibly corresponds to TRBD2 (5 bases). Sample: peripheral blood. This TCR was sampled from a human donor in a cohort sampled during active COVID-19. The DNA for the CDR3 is TGTGCCAAAGAAGGGTTGTCGGGGGATACGCAGTATTTT. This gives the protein CAKEGLSGDTQYF.